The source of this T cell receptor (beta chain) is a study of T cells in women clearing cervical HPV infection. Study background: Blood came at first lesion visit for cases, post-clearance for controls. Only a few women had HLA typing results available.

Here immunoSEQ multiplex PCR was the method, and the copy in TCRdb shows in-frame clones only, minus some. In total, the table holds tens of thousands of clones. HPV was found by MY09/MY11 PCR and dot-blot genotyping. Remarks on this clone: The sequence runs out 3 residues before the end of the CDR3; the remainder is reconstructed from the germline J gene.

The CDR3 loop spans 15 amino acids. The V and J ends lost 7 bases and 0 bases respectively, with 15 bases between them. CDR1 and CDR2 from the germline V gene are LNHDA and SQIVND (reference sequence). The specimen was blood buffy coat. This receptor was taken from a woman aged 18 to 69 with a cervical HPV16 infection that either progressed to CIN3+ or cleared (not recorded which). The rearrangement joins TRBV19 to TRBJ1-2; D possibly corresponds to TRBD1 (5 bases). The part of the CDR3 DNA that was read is TGTGCCAGTAACCGCATACGGGACTCTAACTATGGC. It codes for CASNRIRDSNYG. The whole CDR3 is CASNRIRDSNYGYTF.